This T cell receptor (beta chain) was sequenced in a study of Ad26.COV2.S vaccination and SARS-CoV-2 variants (dated by TCRdb to the early 2020s). Context from the whole study: Vaccine-arm donors came from COV1001, a multicentre, randomized, double-blind, placebo-controlled phase I-IIa trial of Ad26.COV2.S in healthy adults. Ad26.COV2.S was administered intramuscularly at 5 x 10^10 or 1 x 10^11 viral particles, either as a single shot or as two shots given 56 days apart. TCRbeta repertoire sequencing served as the tool for gauging how specific and how broad the SARS-CoV-2-reactive T cell receptors were following Ad26.COV2.S vaccination. The TCR-sequenced set comprised approximately 30 samples: roughly 19 Ad26.COV2.S vaccine recipients, 5 placebo recipients and 8 SARS-CoV-2 convalescent individuals. Participants in the trial were split at random into five groups of five each, receiving low-dose or high-dose Ad26.COV2.S once or twice, or else placebo on both occasions. Blinding of investigators to trial group allocation was maintained during experiments and outcome assessment. Paper-wide results and their limitations: After vaccination, spike-specific CD8+ and CD4+ T cell responses were reported to show substantial breadth. Compared with placebo recipients, Ad26.COV2.S recipients showed higher spike-specific TCR breadth (P = 0.0014). According to the authors, total T cell responses may have been underestimated by the TCR breadth and depth analyses. Non-spike TCR breadth was comparable between vaccine and placebo recipients, consistent with the vaccine containing only spike. The study was not powered for comparison of responses between vaccine doses or regimens.

As to this clone: The antigen it binds to is not known. No base quality values were provided; no much bigger clone lies one nucleotide off.

TCRbeta CDR3 regions were sequenced with the immunoSEQ Assay. After extraction, genomic DNA underwent amplification by bias-controlled multiplex PCR, followed by high-throughput sequencing. Concerning the study's data processing: To quantify the absolute abundance of every unique TCRbeta CDR3 region, sequences were collapsed and filtered. T cell fraction was estimated by normalization of TCRbeta template counts to usable DNA, with usable DNA being measured through amplification of reference genes present in all nucleated cells. Repertoire TCRs were annotated as SARS-CoV-2-specific by exact matching of V gene, CDR3 amino acid sequence and J gene to a known reactive TCR set. The reference SARS-CoV-2 TCR set was derived from MIRA and filtered for enrichment in COVID-19-positive ImmuneCODE repertoires, a step that removed public or cross-reactive TCRs. Using the MIRA antigens, annotated TCRs were further analysed by specific ORF or by position within an ORF. Depth was the summed frequency of annotated unique rearrangements, while breadth was defined as annotated unique rearrangements over total unique productive rearrangements. TCR breadth was compared between groups using two-sided Wilcoxon rank-sum tests. TCRdb took this table from immuneACCESS and kept in-frame rearrangements with V and J called. Such tables lack part of the clones; where checked against another copy, unresolved V genes explain under half of the gap, and the rest is unexplained. V, J and clone size derive from that table, while D and trimming were established from the DNA sequence. In all, the sample holds around 250,000 clones, and approximately 88% of those were seen once. Approximately 3% of the sample is taken by the ten largest.

Per the publication, the treatment or condition label means: around 19 received Ad26.COV2.S at low or high dose, single or two shots; several received placebo; per-sample allocation not given. For vaccine and placebo recipients, the sequenced repertoires came from samples collected on day 63 after the first injection. Between 29 July and 7 August 2020, Cohort 1b enrolled some 25 adults aged 18-55 years at one site in Boston, USA. Ad26.COV2.S was a replication-incompetent adenovirus type 26 vector expressing a prefusion-stabilized SARS-CoV-2 spike protein from the original Wuhan strain. Including cysteine and phenylalanine, the CDR3 has 13 amino acids. Only CDR3 DNA is held: 39 bases, read in frame from base 1. CDR1 and CDR2 are drawn from the germline V gene: KGHDR, SFDVKD. A distance of 9 bases separates the germline ends of V and J, which lose 3 bases and 5 bases respectively.

The chain joins TRBV24-1 to TRBJ1-1; no D segment can be confidently identified. This receptor was obtained from a person aged 18 to 59 who received the Ad26.COV2.S COVID-19 vaccine or a placebo. This specimen consisted of peripheral blood, obtained in a trial of Ad26.COV2.S vaccine versus placebo. The CDR3 has the sequence CATSDPIGTEAFF. In nucleotides, the sequence is TGTGCCACCAGTGATCCCATCGGGACTGAAGCTTTCTTT.